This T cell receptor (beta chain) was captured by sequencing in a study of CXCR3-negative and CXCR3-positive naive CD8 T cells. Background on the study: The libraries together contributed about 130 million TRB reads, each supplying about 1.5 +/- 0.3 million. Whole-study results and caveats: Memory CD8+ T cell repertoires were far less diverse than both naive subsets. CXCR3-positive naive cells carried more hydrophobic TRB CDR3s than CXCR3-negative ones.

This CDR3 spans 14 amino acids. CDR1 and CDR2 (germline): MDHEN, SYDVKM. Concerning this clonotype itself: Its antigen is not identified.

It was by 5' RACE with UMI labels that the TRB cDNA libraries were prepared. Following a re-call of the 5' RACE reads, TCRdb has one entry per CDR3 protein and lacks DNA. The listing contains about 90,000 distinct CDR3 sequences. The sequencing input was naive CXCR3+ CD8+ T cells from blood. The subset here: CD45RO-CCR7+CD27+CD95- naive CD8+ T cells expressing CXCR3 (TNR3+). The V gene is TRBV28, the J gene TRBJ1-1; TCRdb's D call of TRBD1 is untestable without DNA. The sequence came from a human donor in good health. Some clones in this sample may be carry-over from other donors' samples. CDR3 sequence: CASTLTGMNTEAFF.